This TCR beta chain was sequenced for a study of radiation and T cells in renal cell carcinoma. The time point: blood 2 weeks post-SBRT. Specified treatment: 15 Gy SBRT to primary tumor, nephrectomy 4 weeks later. Blood was sampled at baseline, 2 weeks and 4 weeks after SBRT. Clones were read by immunoSEQ multiplex PCR, and TCRdb kept only the in-frame ones, dropping some. Seen here are tens of thousands of clones, 65% to 90% observed once, and the top ten hold 20% to 25%. This receptor was identified in a woman aged 45 to 65 with renal cell carcinoma. Sequencing used blood, obtained from a patient whose treatment included radiotherapy and nephrectomy.

The CDR3 loop is CASYGPGRGAEAFF. The CDR3 region has the DNA TGTGCCAGCTACGGGCCAGGCAGGGGCGCTGAAGCTTTCTTT. This chain connects TRBV28 to TRBJ1-1, with D tentatively TRBD1 (6 bases). V lost 8 bases to trimming and J lost 6 bases, with 19 bases between them. CDR1 is MDHEN and CDR2 is SYDVKM in the germline V gene. The length of the CDR3 is 14 residues.